The 28 T cell receptor beta chains below were found in one sample sequenced in a study of T cells in Graves' hyperthyroidism and ophthalmopathy. The CDR3 regions of TCR beta were amplified from RNA transcripts. Primed by the HTBI set, a first-round RT-PCR was run on the TCR CDR3. MiXCR, run by TCRdb on the multiplex PCR reads, gives a single entry per CDR3 protein. Of more than 500,000 distinct CDR3 sequences listed, about 16% are singletons. What was sequenced was blood. The origin of the receptors is a woman in her 30s with Graves' ophthalmopathy.

This clonotype showed up just a few times. This rearrangement joins TRBV2 to TRBJ2-3; possibly TRBD2 for D (6 bases). V dropped 8 bases and J dropped 1 base, with 10 bases sitting between them. From germline, CDR1 is SNHLY and CDR2 FYNNEI. This CDR3 has 13 residues. CDR3 nucleotides: TGTGCCAGCTGTTTAGCGGGCACAGATACGCAGTATTTT. It yields the protein CASCLAGTDTQYF.

At least ten counts were recorded for this clonotype. This chain joins TRBV11-3 and TRBJ2-7; 13 bases fit TRBD2. The CDR3 sequence is 15 residues long. Germline trimming cut 5 bases from V and 4 bases from J; bases unmatched to any gene: 5. Germline CDR1 and CDR2: SGHNT and YENEEA. The CDR3 here is CASSLGLAGNYEQYF. The CDR3 nucleotides read TGTGCCAGCAGCCTGGGACTAGCGGGAAATTACGAGCAGTACTTC.

The rearrangement joins TRBV4-3 to TRBJ1-3, with D uncertain. Trimming removed 4 bases from V and 4 bases from J, with 20 bases in between. This CDR3 spans 17 amino acids. CDR1 and CDR2 from the germline V gene are LGHNA and YSLEER. For the CDR3, the DNA is TGCGCCAGCAGCCCTTACCTCCCACGGACGGGCGGAAACACCATATATTTT. Its translation is CASSPYLPRTGGNTIYF.

This clonotype was detected ten times or more. The chain links TRBV3-1 to TRBJ2-6, with D perhaps TRBD1 or TRBD2 (5 bases each). The CDR3 length is 13 residues. Germline V gives CDR1 LGHDT, CDR2 YNNKEL (reference sequence). With 4 bases removed from V and 9 bases from J, the gap between germline ends came to 10 bases. The CDR3 here is CASSLGPDNVLTF. The CDR3 bases are TGTGCCAGCAGCCTGGGACCTGACAACGTCCTGACTTTC.

With respect to this clonotype: A much larger clone differs by one base, so this may be a read error. This chain connects TRBV20-1 to TRBJ1-5, with TRBD1 identical over 10 bases. Trimming cost V 1 base and J 2 bases; bases outside gene matches: 8. The CDR3 runs 17 residues. Germline V gene data show CDR1 as DFQATT and CDR2 as SNEGSKA (reference sequence). This chain's CDR3 is CSARGSKGQGRNQPQHF. CDR3 nucleotides: TGCAGTGCTAGAGGTTCAAAGGGACAGGGGCGCAATCAGCCCCAGCATTTT.

This clonotype was observed a handful of times. This chain uses TRBV4-3 with TRBJ2-3, with D unclear. Germline loops: CDR1 LGHNA, CDR2 YSLEER. The CDR3 length is 12 residues. Trimming removed 1 base at V and 6 bases at J, with 5 bases between. In nucleotides, the CDR3 is TGCGCCAGCAGCCAAGGATTCGATACGCAGTATTTT. Encoded protein: CASSQGFDTQYF.

Worth noting for this clonotype: With a much larger clone just one base away, this may be a read error. The rearrangement joins TRBV2 to TRBJ2-1; D gene ambiguous. TRBJ2-7 explains the end of the DNA better; the J call may be wrong. The CDR3 extends over 12 amino acids. CDR1 SNHLY and CDR2 FYNNEI come from the germline V gene. The CDR3 DNA is TGTGCCAGCGGGTTAAGTCACAATGAGCAGTACTTC. Protein: CASGLSHNEQYF.

This clonotype showed up just a few times. This sequence joins TRBV10-2 and TRBJ2-1, with D uncertain. CDR3 length: 11 residues. Trimming cost V 2 bases and J 10 bases, with 6 bases left between them. Germline V gene lookup returns CDR1 WSHSY and CDR2 SAAADI. This CDR3 is CASSEGEEQFF. CDR3 nucleotides: TGCGCCAGCAGTGAGGGAGAGGAGCAGTTCTTC.

This clonotype was found many times. The chain couples TRBV7-2 to TRBJ1-6, with unresolved D. Trimming removed 4 bases at V and 10 bases at J, with 11 bases between. This CDR3 region has 13 residues. Per the germline V gene, CDR1 is SGHTA and CDR2 is FQGNSA. This CDR3 reads CASSSSGRSPLHF. CDR3 in DNA: TGTGCCAGCAGCTCATCGGGCCGGTCACCCCTCCACTTT.

This clonotype has just a few counts. This could be a read error, since a much larger clone is one nucleotide away. The chain employs TRBV2 and TRBJ2-5; unclear D gene. The germline gives CDR1 SNHLY, CDR2 FYNNEI. The CDR3 runs to 15 residues. V was pared by 3 bases and J by 1 base, with 12 bases between. CDR3 in DNA: TGTGCCAGCAGTGATAGGCAAGCAAGCCAAGAGACCCAGTACTTC. Its protein is CASSDRQASQETQYF.

This clonotype was observed many times. The chain couples TRBV18 to TRBJ1-6, with a tentative D call TRBD1 (6 bases). The CDR3 contains 14 residues. V was pared by 1 base and J by 10 bases, with 11 bases between. Germline CDR1 KGHSH, CDR2 LQKENI. The CDR3, as DNA: TGTGCCAGCTCACCACAGGCAGGGGACTCACCCCTCCACTTT. Its protein is CASSPQAGDSPLHF.

V usage is TRBV27 and J usage is TRBJ2-3, with a weak D call TRBD2 (5 bases). In germline, CDR1 is MNHEY, CDR2 SMNVEV (reference sequence). This CDR3 has 15 residues. The ends were cut back, 0 bases at V and 2 bases at J, with 9 bases in the middle. CDR3: CASSLSSGHTDTQYF. The CDR3 bases are TGTGCCAGCAGTTTATCGAGCGGCCACACAGATACGCAGTATTTT.

In this sample, this clonotype turned up many times. The chain employs TRBV2 and TRBJ2-1, with 9 bases matching TRBD2. Unmatched junction bases numbered 13, after V lost 4 bases and J lost 12 bases. The germline V gene has CDR1 SNHLY and CDR2 FYNNEI. There are 15 residues in the CDR3. The CDR3 is CASSGEGIAGALQFF. The CDR3, as DNA: TGTGCCAGCAGTGGGGAAGGGATAGCGGGAGCCCTGCAGTTCTTC.

This chain links TRBV20-1 with TRBJ2-1; D might be TRBD2 (5 bases). CDR1 is DFQATT, CDR2 SNEGSKA, per germline (reference sequence). Trimming left V 3 bases short and J 10 bases short, with 13 bases between. The CDR3 consists of 12 residues. The CDR3 sequence is CSARPSLGEQFF. The CDR3 DNA is TGCAGTGCTAGGCCTAGCCTAGGAGAGCAGTTCTTC.

This clonotype was seen more than once but under ten times. This chain joins TRBV4-1 and TRBJ1-1; D not certain. Trimming shortened V by 2 bases and J by 5 bases, and 12 bases separated the two germline ends. Germline V CDR1 and CDR2: MGHRA, YSYEKL. The CDR3 is 14 residues long. CDR3 residues: CASSQSRTGTEAFF. CDR3 nucleotide sequence: TGCGCCAGCAGCCAATCTCGAACCGGGACTGAAGCTTTCTTT.

The chain carries TRBV30 and TRBJ1-5; 7 nucleotides align to TRBD1. Germline V CDR1 and CDR2: GTSNPN, SVGIG (reference sequence). Losses at the gene ends were 0 bases for V and 2 bases for J; bases not matched to a gene: 4. The CDR3 contains 15 residues. The CDR3 nucleotides read TGTGCCTGGAGTGTAGGCGGGACAGGCAATCAGCCCCAGCATTTT. This codes for CAWSVGGTGNQPQHF.

In its sample, this clonotype was seen many times. This chain connects TRBV5-6 to TRBJ1-1; 8 nucleotides align to TRBD1. This CDR3 is built from 17 residues. Trimming cost V 4 bases and J 0 bases; bases outside gene matches: 11. Germline CDR1 and CDR2: SGHDT and YYEEEE. The CDR3: CASSILQGGIMNTEAFF. CDR3 nucleotide sequence: TGTGCCAGCAGCATCCTACAGGGGGGTATAATGAACACTGAAGCTTTCTTT. Filled out from reference TRBV5-6 and TRBJ1-1, the complete variable domain reads DAGVTQSPTHLIKTRGQQVTLRCSPKSGHDTVSWYQQALGQGPQFIFQYYEEEERQRGNFPDRFSGHQFPNYSSELNVNALLLGDSALYLCASSILQGGIMNTEAFFGQGTRLTVV.

This clonotype was observed a few times. This chain joins TRBV28 and TRBJ2-5; D uncertain. CDR1 MDHEN and CDR2 SYDVKM come from the germline V gene. The CDR3 contains 14 residues. V lost 3 bases and J lost 0, with 8 bases in between. The CDR3: CASSFDGNQETQYF. The CDR3 DNA sequence: TGTGCCAGCAGTTTTGACGGAAACCAAGAGACCCAGTACTTC.

The chain employs TRBV4-3 and TRBJ1-2; the match to TRBD1 covers 7 bases. CDR1 and CDR2 (germline): LGHNA, YSLEER. J lost 0 bases, V lost 1 base, and 8 bases had no gene match. CDR3 length: 17 amino acids. In DNA, the CDR3 is TGCGCCAGCAGCCAAGCCGTCAGGGGGGCTACTAACTATGGCTACACCTTC. This gives the protein CASSQAVRGATNYGYTF.

This clonotype has at least ten counts. This chain links TRBV3-1 with TRBJ2-7; the D gene is possibly TRBD2 (7 bases). V gave up 3 bases and J gave up 5 bases, with 14 bases separating them. CDR3 length: 14 amino acids. Germline V gives CDR1 LGHDT, CDR2 YNNKEL (reference sequence). The CDR3 is CASSQRGGGDEQYF. The CDR3 DNA reads as TGTGCCAGCAGCCAGCGAGGGGGGGGAGACGAGCAGTACTTC.

The chain has TRBV19 and TRBJ2-2; 10 bases match TRBD1. Germline trimming cut 3 bases from V and 6 bases from J; bases unmatched to any gene: 4. There are 15 residues in the CDR3. The V gene's germline CDR1 is LNHDA and CDR2 SQIVND (reference sequence). CDR3 nucleotide sequence: TGTGCCAGTAGTATGGAAGGGACAGGGGCCGGGGAGCTGTTTTTT. Its translation: CASSMEGTGAGELFF.

This clonotype was seen a few times. This chain links TRBV12-3 or TRBV12-4 with TRBJ1-2; D is uncertain. Deletions cut 9 bases from V and 6 bases from J, with 8 bases between. The CDR3 has 10 amino acids. CDR3 nucleotides: TGTGCCAGTGGCGGGGATGGCTACACCTTC. This sequence encodes CASGGDGYTF.

Many counts were recorded for this clonotype. The chain carries TRBV3-1 and TRBJ1-3; possible D gene TRBD1, 5 bases. V gave up 3 bases and J gave up 1 base, with 10 bases separating them. Germline-derived CDR1 and CDR2 are LGHDT and YNNKEL (reference sequence). This CDR3 is built from 15 residues. In DNA form, the CDR3 reads TGTGCCAGCAGCCATCCCAGGGTTTCTGGAAACACCATATATTTT. It codes for CASSHPRVSGNTIYF.

This clonotype occurred a few times. CDR3 nucleotide sequence: TGCGCCAGCAGCTTGGATATGATTGGAGGGATCGGGCAGAACACTGAAGCTTTCTTT. This sequence encodes CASSLDMIGGIGQNTEAFF. The gene calls are TRBV5-1 and TRBJ1-1; the D is unclear. Trimming pared 0 bases from V and 1 base from J, leaving 22 bases between. This CDR3 region has 19 residues. CDR1 and CDR2 (germline): SGHRS, YFSETQ. Complete variable domain (other parts from reference TRBV5-1 and TRBJ1-1): KAGVTQTPRYLIKTRGQQVTLSCSPISGHRSVSWYQQTPGQGLQFLFEYFSETQRNKGNFPGRFSGRQFSNSRSEMNVSTLELGDSALYLCASSLDMIGGIGQNTEAFFGQGTRLTVV.

Many counts were recorded for this clonotype. V and J are TRBV5-1 and TRBJ2-1, with 8 bases aligning to TRBD2. With 4 bases clipped from V and 8 bases from J, the junction kept 8 bases outside the gene matches. This CDR3 is 14 amino acids long. The germline gives CDR1 SGHRS, CDR2 YFSETQ. CDR3 protein: CASSRSGSPDEQFF. CDR3 sequence (DNA): TGCGCCAGCAGCCGCAGCGGGAGTCCGGATGAGCAGTTCTTC. The full variable domain, with the rest looked up from reference TRBV5-1 and TRBJ2-1, is KAGVTQTPRYLIKTRGQQVTLSCSPISGHRSVSWYQQTPGQGLQFLFEYFSETQRNKGNFPGRFSGRQFSNSRSEMNVSTLELGDSALYLCASSRSGSPDEQFFGPGTRLTVL.

This clonotype was detected many times. This rearrangement joins TRBV2 to TRBJ2-7, with D possibly being TRBD2 (5 bases). Germline CDR1 and CDR2: SNHLY and FYNNEI. V was cut by 3 bases and J by 5 bases, with 8 bases left in between. The CDR3 covers 12 residues. CDR3 amino acids: CASSDDGDEQYF. The CDR3 nucleotides are TGTGCCAGCAGTGATGACGGGGACGAGCAGTACTTC.

The gene calls are TRBV7-3 and TRBJ2-1; tentative D call: TRBD2 (6 bases). This CDR3 contains 13 residues. V shed 7 bases and J shed 7 bases, with 14 bases lying between them. CDR1 and CDR2 from the germline V gene are SGHTA and FQGTGA. Written as DNA, the CDR3 is TGTGCCAGCACTACGGGAGATAGTAATGAGCAGTTCTTC. It encodes CASTTGDSNEQFF.

This clonotype was counted many times. The chain recombines TRBV12-3 or TRBV12-4 with TRBJ2-7; D perhaps matches TRBD1 (5 bases). The CDR3 is 13 amino acids. Deletions cut 2 bases from V and 6 bases from J, with 11 bases between. The CDR3, as DNA: TGTGCCAGCAGTTTACGGCAGGGTGTCGAGCAGTACTTC. Translating it yields CASSLRQGVEQYF.